The 4 T cell receptor beta chains reported below all come from one sample, sequenced in a study of T-cell reconstitution after alpha-beta-depleted transplantation in children. Preparation of the TCRbeta library was carried out with unique molecular identifiers. TCRdb independently ran MiXCR on the PCR reads; one entry per CDR3 protein. The repertoire holds around 180,000 distinct CDR3 sequences, around 10% seen once, with 13% in the top ten. The sample consisted of PBMCs, taken before TCRalphabeta/CD19-depleted stem cell transplant. These receptors all come from a boy aged 2-9 years with acute myeloid leukemia, due to receive a stem cell transplant.

Ten or more counts support this clonotype. The genes are TRBV6-5 and TRBJ1-2; no clear D. Germline V gives CDR1 MNHEY, CDR2 SVGAGI. Trimming left V 3 bases short and J 5 bases short, with 13 bases between. This CDR3 contains 14 residues. The CDR3 nucleotides read TGTGCCAGCAGTTATGGGCCGAGTGGGTATGGCTACACCTTC. Amino acids: CASSYGPSGYGYTF.

This clonotype was counted at least ten times. The rearrangement joins TRBV4-1 to TRBJ2-1, with TRBD2 matching 8 bases. Trimming at V came to 1 base and at J to 8 bases, leaving 13 bases not matched to a gene. The germline V gene has CDR1 MGHRA and CDR2 YSYEKL. This CDR3 has 17 residues. DNA for the CDR3: TGCGCCAGCAGCCAAGTTAGGACTAGGGGACTAGTCGATGAGCAGTTCTTC. Protein: CASSQVRTRGLVDEQFF.

Many counts were recorded for this clonotype. The gene calls are TRBV29-1 and TRBJ1-1; D might be TRBD1 (5 bases). Trimming removed 3 bases from V and 1 base from J, with 9 bases in between. Germline-derived CDR1 and CDR2 are SQVTM and ANQGSEA. CDR3 length: 13 residues. This CDR3 reads CSVDGHPNTEAFF. As DNA, the CDR3 is TGCAGCGTTGACGGACACCCGAACACTGAAGCTTTCTTT. Complete variable domain (other parts from reference TRBV29-1 and TRBJ1-1): SAVISQKPSRDICQRGTSLTIQCQVDSQVTMMFWYRQQPGQSLTLIATANQGSEATYESGFVIDKFPISRPNLTFSTLTVSNMSPEDSSIYLCSVDGHPNTEAFFGQGTRLTVV.

This clonotype was counted many times. The chain uses TRBV29-1 and TRBJ2-1; perhaps TRBD2 as D (6 bases). Germline values: CDR1 SQVTM, CDR2 ANQGSEA. The CDR3 loop spans 14 amino acids. V dropped 5 bases and J dropped 5 bases, with 16 bases sitting between them. The CDR3: CSVLAPNKDNEQFF. The CDR3 DNA sequence: TGCAGCGTTCTAGCGCCCAACAAAGACAATGAGCAGTTCTTC.